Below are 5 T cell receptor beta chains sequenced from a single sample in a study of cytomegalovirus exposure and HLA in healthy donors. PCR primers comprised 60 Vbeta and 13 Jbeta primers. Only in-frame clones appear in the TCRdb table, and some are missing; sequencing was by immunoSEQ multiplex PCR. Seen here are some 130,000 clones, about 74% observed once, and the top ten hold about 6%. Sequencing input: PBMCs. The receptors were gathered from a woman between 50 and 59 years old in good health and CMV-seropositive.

This CDR3 is CSAPLYNEQFF. CDR3 nucleotide sequence: TGCAGCGCCCCGTTATACAATGAGCAGTTCTTC. V and J are TRBV29-1 and TRBJ2-1; D gene ambiguous. The CDR3 runs 11 residues. The V end lost 7 bases, the J end lost 4 bases, and 8 bases lay between the germline ends. Germline values: CDR1 SQVTM, CDR2 ANQGSEA.

CDR3 loop: CASSQDLAGDTYEQYF. DNA for the CDR3: TGTGCCAGCAGCCAAGATTTAGCGGGGGACACCTACGAGCAGTACTTC. The rearrangement uses TRBV4-2 and TRBJ2-7; 9 positions match TRBD2. V was clipped by 0 bases and J by 2 bases; unmatched bases: 5. This CDR3 is built from 16 residues. Germline-derived CDR1 and CDR2 are LGHNA and YNFKEQ.

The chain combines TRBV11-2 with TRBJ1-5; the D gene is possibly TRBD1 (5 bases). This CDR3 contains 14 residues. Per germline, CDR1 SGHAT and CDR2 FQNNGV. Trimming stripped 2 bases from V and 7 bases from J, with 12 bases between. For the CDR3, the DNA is TGTGCCAGCAGCTTAAGCGGGGGAGGACAGCCCCAGCATTTT. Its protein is CASSLSGGGQPQHF.

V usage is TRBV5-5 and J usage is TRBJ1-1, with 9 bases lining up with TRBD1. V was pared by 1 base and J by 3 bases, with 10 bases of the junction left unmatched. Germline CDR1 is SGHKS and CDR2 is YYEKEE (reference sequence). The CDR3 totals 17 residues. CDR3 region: CASSLRGQGVGDTEAFF. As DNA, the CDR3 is TGTGCCAGCAGCTTGAGGGGACAGGGTGTGGGGGACACTGAAGCTTTCTTT.

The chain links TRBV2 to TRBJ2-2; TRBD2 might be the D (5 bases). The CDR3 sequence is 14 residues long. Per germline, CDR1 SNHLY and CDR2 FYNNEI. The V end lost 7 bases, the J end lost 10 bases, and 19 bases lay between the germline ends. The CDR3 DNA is TGTGCCAGCACCTTCGATGACTCGGGGTCGGAGCTGTTTTTT. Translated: CASTFDDSGSELFF.